Below, one T cell receptor (beta chain) is given with its context. The germline V gene has CDR1 SGHTA and CDR2 FQGNSA. Deletions cut 2 bases from V and 0 bases from J, with 5 bases between. The CDR3 loop spans 14 amino acids. This record comes from a study of beta chain features in type 1 diabetes. In the study overall: The study examined roughly 100 million sorted cells across all samples.

Stem cell-like memory, regulatory, central memory and naive CD4+ cells were sorted via CD45RO/CCR7/CD25/CD127/CD95/CD27. The authors reverse transcribed all of the isolated RNA, so sequencing captured expressed TCRB transcripts. TCRdb keeps only in-frame clones here, not all; method: immunoSEQ multiplex PCR. This sample has some 150,000 clones; roughly 50% occur once, and the top ten carry around 0.42%. This sequence originates from a man younger than 30 in good health. Sequencing used Tregs from blood. This rearrangement joins TRBV7-2 to TRBJ2-1; no definite D call. CDR3 DNA sequence: TGTGCCAGCAGCTTACAGCGCTCCTACAATGAGCAGTTCTTC. This translates into CASSLQRSYNEQFF.